This T cell receptor beta chain was found in a study of blood T cells in healthy people across ages. V shed 5 bases and J 8 bases; nucleotides not matched to a gene: 11. The germline gives CDR1 PRHDT, CDR2 FYEKMQ (reference sequence). The CDR3 totals 15 residues. It was with a sample-barcoded 5' primer and a J-beta primer mix that a second PCR of about 6 to 12 cycles was run. TCRdb used MiXCR to reprocess the 5' RACE reads, holding one entry per CDR3 protein. The sample includes around 1.5 million distinct CDR3 sequences, around 39% of them seen just once. This sequence originates from a woman aged 18-30 years in good health. Sample: blood. V gene TRBV13 combines with J gene TRBJ2-1; the match to TRBD1 covers 8 bases. Written as DNA, the CDR3 is TGTGCCAGCAGCCCACCGGGACACAGGGGGGATGAGCAGTTCTTC. This translates into CASSPPGHRGDEQFF. Drawing the rest from reference TRBV13 and TRBJ2-1, the complete variable domain is AAGVIQSPRHLIKEKRETATLKCYPIPRHDTVYWYQQGPGQDPQFLISFYEKMQSDKGSIPDRFSAQQFSDYHSELNMSSLELGDSALYFCASSPPGHRGDEQFFGPGTRLTVL.